The clone carrying this TCR beta chain was counted many times. What it binds is not known. The germline gives CDR1 MDHEN, CDR2 SYDVKM. The CDR3 runs to 15 residues. V gave up 5 bases and J gave up 6 bases; unmatched junction bases: 12. These data are taken from a study of regulatory T cells in long-lasting Graves disease. General study results and limits: Persistent disease was associated with favored TRBV28 usage and with favored use of TRBJ1-2 and TRBJ2-5.

Libraries of TCR beta came from iRepertoire HTBI primers plus Arm-PCR of CDR3 regions. TCRdb processed the multiplex PCR reads anew with MiXCR; each CDR3 protein has one entry. The table shows around 500,000 distinct CDR3 sequences, with 20% occurring only once. Time point defined: persistent/refractory GD, antithyroid drugs over 5 years with positive TRAb. With RNA extracted from PBMCs as input, the TCR library was made. The material sequenced was peripheral blood mononuclear cells (PBMCs), taken when the disease was refractory, from a patient treated with antithyroid drugs. The source is a female donor with Graves disease. This chain links TRBV28 with TRBJ2-7; 8 positions agree with TRBD1. CDR3 sequence (DNA): TGTGCCAGCAGTGCCCTTACAGGGGGAAAAAGCGAGCAGTACTTC. Protein: CASSALTGGKSEQYF. The whole variable domain, filled in from reference TRBV28 and TRBJ2-7, reads DVKVTQSSRYLVKRTGEKVFLECVQDMDHENMFWYRQDPGLGLRLIYFSYDVKMKEKGDIPEGYSVSREKKERFSLILESASTNQTSMYLCASSALTGGKSEQYFGPGTRLTVT.